This T cell receptor (beta chain) was identified in a study of response to subunit inactivated influenza vaccine. Study-level findings and limits: The authors proposed limited new T cell recruitment per seasonal influenza vaccination.

Germline loops: CDR1 MNHEY, CDR2 SMNVEV (reference sequence). Deletions cut 1 base from V and 5 bases from J, with 17 bases between. The CDR3 has 16 residues. About this clonotype itself: Its antigen is not known.

In TCRdb, the RT-PCR reads were re-called with MiXCR into one record per CDR3 protein. The table shows hundreds of thousands of distinct CDR3 sequences, with about 20% occurring only once. This clonotype was obtained from a man in his fifties or sixties who received an inactivated influenza vaccine. The rearrangement uses TRBV27 and TRBJ2-5, with D possibly TRBD2 on 7 matching bases. The sample was PBMCs from blood, taken less than 22 months after vaccination. The CDR3 DNA follows: TGTGCCAGCAGTTTATTGGGGGGGCGCGAAGTCGAGACCCAGTACTTC. Amino acids: CASSLLGGREVETQYF.